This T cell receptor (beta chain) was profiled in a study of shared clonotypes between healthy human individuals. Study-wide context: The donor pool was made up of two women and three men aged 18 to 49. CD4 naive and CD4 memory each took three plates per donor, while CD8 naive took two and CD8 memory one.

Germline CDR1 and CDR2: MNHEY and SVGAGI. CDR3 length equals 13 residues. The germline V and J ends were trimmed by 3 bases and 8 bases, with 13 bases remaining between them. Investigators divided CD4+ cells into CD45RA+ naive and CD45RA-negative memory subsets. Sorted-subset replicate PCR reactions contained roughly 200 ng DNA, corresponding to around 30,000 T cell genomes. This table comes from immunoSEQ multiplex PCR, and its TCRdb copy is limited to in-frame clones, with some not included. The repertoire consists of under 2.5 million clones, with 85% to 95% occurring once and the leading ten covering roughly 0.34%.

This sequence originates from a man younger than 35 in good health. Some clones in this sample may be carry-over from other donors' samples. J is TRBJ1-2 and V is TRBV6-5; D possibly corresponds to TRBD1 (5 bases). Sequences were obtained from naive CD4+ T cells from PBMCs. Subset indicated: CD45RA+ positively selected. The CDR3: CASSYTQRGGYTF. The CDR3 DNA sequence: TGTGCCAGCAGTTATACCCAACGGGGGGGCTACACCTTC.